This T cell receptor (beta chain) was found in a study of blood T cell repertoires in COVID-19. On the study more broadly: Nucleic acid was either cDNA or gDNA, and it came from T cells, B-cell-depleted T cells, or PBMCs.

The assay was immunoSEQ multiplex PCR, and TCRdb's table has in-frame clones only and misses some. This table holds 130,000 to 150,000 clones, around 87% found once. Germline CDR1 and CDR2: MNHEY and SMNVEV (reference sequence). The CDR3 has 15 residues. Germline trimming cut 6 bases from V and 4 bases from J; bases unmatched to any gene: 9. The sample consisted of peripheral blood. The clonotype was recovered from a woman in her 50s with active or convalescent COVID-19. V gene TRBV27 combines with J gene TRBJ1-5; 7 nucleotides agree with TRBD1. This CDR3 reads CASRLGTAGNQPQHF. In DNA form, the CDR3 reads TGTGCCAGCAGACTCGGGACAGCCGGTAATCAGCCCCAGCATTTT.